Listed below are T cell receptor beta chains from one sample, sequenced in a study of neurological immune-mediated disorders. From the 5' RACE reads, TCRdb called clonotypes with MiXCR, one entry per CDR3 protein. The data show about 55,000 distinct CDR3 sequences, about 4% seen once. Sequencing was done on a sample of CD4+ T cells from blood. All receptors come from a woman aged 35 to 49 with multiple sclerosis. CDR3s include the opening cysteine and the closing phenylalanine or tryptophan. A D gene is named only where the DNA matches it firmly. Part of the rows lack a size; the others show once, few, many or a class for expanded clones.

j_gene: TRBJ1-1; d_gene: TRBD1; v_gene: TRBV15; abundance: many; CDR3nt: TGTGCCACCAGCAGAGCCGGGACAGGGGTCACTGAAGCTTTCTTT; CDR3aa: CATSRAGTGVTEAFF
j_gene: TRBJ2-7; d_gene: TRBD2; v_gene: TRBV20-1; abundance: many; CDR3nt: TGCAGTGCTAGCCTTAGCGGGGGGGCCTCCTACGAGCAGTACTTC; CDR3aa: CSASLSGGASYEQYF
j_gene: TRBJ1-3; d_gene: NA; v_gene: TRBV10-3; abundance: many; CDR3nt: TGTGCCATCAGAGACAGGAGCTCTGGAAACACCATATATTTT; CDR3aa: CAIRDRSSGNTIYF
j_gene: TRBJ2-7; d_gene: NA; v_gene: TRBV9; abundance: many; CDR3nt: TGTGCCAGCAGCGCAGATATTGGGCGATCCGACTACGAGCAGTACTTC; CDR3aa: CASSADIGRSDYEQYF
j_gene: TRBJ2-2; d_gene: NA; v_gene: TRBV5-1; abundance: many; CDR3nt: TGCGCCAGCAGCGGGAGCGGCCCTCACACCGGGGAGCTGTTTTTT; CDR3aa: CASSGSGPHTGELFF
j_gene: TRBJ1-2; d_gene: NA; v_gene: TRBV2; abundance: many; CDR3nt: TGTGCCAGCAGCCCCGGTAGGGAGTTCTATGGCTACACCTTC; CDR3aa: CASSPGREFYGYTF
j_gene: TRBJ1-2; d_gene: TRBD1; v_gene: TRBV6-5; abundance: many; CDR3nt: TGTGCCAGCAGTTCGGGGGACAGGGGGCAAGGGTATGGCTACACCTTC; CDR3aa: CASSSGDRGQGYGYTF
j_gene: TRBJ1-2; d_gene: NA; v_gene: TRBV5-1; abundance: many; CDR3nt: TGCGCCAGCAGCTCGGGAGGGACTAACTATGGCTACACCTTC; CDR3aa: CASSSGGTNYGYTF
j_gene: TRBJ1-4; d_gene: NA; v_gene: TRBV20-1; abundance: many; CDR3nt: TGCAGTGCTAGCATGTTTGGACGGGACGAAAAACTGTTTTTT; CDR3aa: CSASMFGRDEKLFF
j_gene: TRBJ2-1; d_gene: TRBD1; v_gene: TRBV11-3; abundance: many; CDR3nt: TGTGCCAGCAGCGTGGGACAGGGGAGCTCCTACAATGAGCAGTTCTTC; CDR3aa: CASSVGQGSSYNEQFF
j_gene: TRBJ2-1; d_gene: TRBD1; v_gene: TRBV12-3/TRBV12-4; abundance: many; CDR3nt: TGTGCCAGTCGGGGACAGGGCCCTCAGAGCTCCTACAATGAGCAGTTCTTC; CDR3aa: CASRGQGPQSSYNEQFF
j_gene: TRBJ2-5; d_gene: TRBD2; v_gene: TRBV4-1; abundance: many; CDR3nt: TGCGCCAGCAGCCAAGATGGGCGGGGGGTGGCAGAGACCCAGTACTTC; CDR3aa: CASSQDGRGVAETQYF
j_gene: TRBJ2-2; d_gene: NA; v_gene: TRBV7-6; abundance: many; CDR3nt: TGTGCCAGCAGCCCCCTCGGGGGATTACCTGGGGGAATCGGGGAGCTGTTTTTT; CDR3aa: CASSPLGGLPGGIGELFF
j_gene: TRBJ1-2; d_gene: NA; v_gene: TRBV20-1; abundance: NA; CDR3nt: TGCAGTGCTAGAGTAGCGGTCTATGGCTACACCTTC; CDR3aa: CSARVAVYGYTF
j_gene: TRBJ2-2; d_gene: NA; v_gene: TRBV3-1; abundance: many; CDR3nt: TGTGCCAGCAGCCATAGGGGGGCTGGCACCGGGGAGCTGTTTTTT; CDR3aa: CASSHRGAGTGELFF
j_gene: TRBJ2-3; d_gene: NA; v_gene: TRBV20-1; abundance: many; CDR3nt: TGCAGTGCTAGAGACGGCGGGGCCTTCACAGATACGCAGTATTTT; CDR3aa: CSARDGGAFTDTQYF
j_gene: TRBJ1-2; d_gene: NA; v_gene: TRBV5-1; abundance: many; CDR3nt: TGCGCCAGCAGCCCGGGTACCTTGGATGGCTACACCTTC; CDR3aa: CASSPGTLDGYTF
j_gene: TRBJ1-3; d_gene: NA; v_gene: TRBV20-1; abundance: many; CDR3nt: TGCAGTGCTAACGCAGGGAGTTCTGGAAACACCATATATTTT; CDR3aa: CSANAGSSGNTIYF
j_gene: TRBJ2-7; d_gene: NA; v_gene: TRBV4-1; abundance: many; CDR3nt: TGCGCCAGCAGCCATAAGGAGCCCCGATACTACGAGCAGTACTTC; CDR3aa: CASSHKEPRYYEQYF
j_gene: TRBJ2-5; d_gene: TRBD1; v_gene: TRBV4-2; abundance: NA; CDR3nt: TGTGCCAGCAGACTTGGACAGGGGACGCAAGAGACCCAGTACTTC; CDR3aa: CASRLGQGTQETQYF
j_gene: TRBJ1-1; d_gene: TRBD1; v_gene: TRBV20-1; abundance: many; CDR3nt: TGCAGTGCTAAAAAAGGGGGCAAAAGCACTGAAGCTTTCTTT; CDR3aa: CSAKKGGKSTEAFF
j_gene: TRBJ2-2; d_gene: NA; v_gene: TRBV24-1; abundance: many; CDR3nt: TGTGCCACCAGTGGAGACAGGAGGCAAAACACCGGGGAGCTGTTTTTT; CDR3aa: CATSGDRRQNTGELFF
j_gene: TRBJ2-7; d_gene: NA; v_gene: TRBV27; abundance: many; CDR3nt: TGTGCCAGCAGTGGACGGGGAAACTACGAGCAGTACTTC; CDR3aa: CASSGRGNYEQYF
j_gene: TRBJ1-4; d_gene: TRBD1; v_gene: TRBV4-2; abundance: many; CDR3nt: TGTGCCAGCAGCCAAAATCGGGGACAGGGCCCTGAAAAACTGTTTTTT; CDR3aa: CASSQNRGQGPEKLFF
j_gene: TRBJ1-1; d_gene: NA; v_gene: TRBV18; abundance: many; CDR3nt: TGTGCCAGCTCACCATCGGAGGCACTGAACACTGAAGCTTTCTTT; CDR3aa: CASSPSEALNTEAFF
j_gene: TRBJ2-5; d_gene: TRBD1; v_gene: TRBV5-1; abundance: NA; CDR3nt: TGCGCCAGCAGCTTTCAGGGGGAGTTGACCCAGTACTTC; CDR3aa: CASSFQGELTQYF
j_gene: TRBJ1-2; d_gene: NA; v_gene: TRBV5-1; abundance: many; CDR3nt: TGCGCCAGCAGCCCAACAGGACCCGGAAAAAACTATGGCTACACCTTC; CDR3aa: CASSPTGPGKNYGYTF
j_gene: TRBJ2-1; d_gene: TRBD2; v_gene: TRBV5-1; abundance: many; CDR3nt: TGCGCCAGCAGCTCCATAGCGGGGAGATACAATGAGCAGTTCTTC; CDR3aa: CASSSIAGRYNEQFF
j_gene: TRBJ1-3; d_gene: NA; v_gene: TRBV14; abundance: many; CDR3nt: TGTGCCAGCAGCCCGGGCGGGGCTGGAAACACCATATATTTT; CDR3aa: CASSPGGAGNTIYF
j_gene: TRBJ2-5; d_gene: NA; v_gene: TRBV7-6; abundance: many; CDR3nt: TGTGCCAGCAGCTTATGGGGGGAGACCCAGTACTTC; CDR3aa: CASSLWGETQYF
j_gene: TRBJ2-3; d_gene: NA; v_gene: TRBV21-1; abundance: many; CDR3nt: TGTGCCAGCAGCTCTTGTTGGCAGGGTAAGGCAGATACGCAGTATTTT; CDR3aa: CASSSCWQGKADTQYF
j_gene: TRBJ1-6; d_gene: NA; v_gene: TRBV20-1; abundance: many; CDR3nt: TGCAGTGCTAGAGGTTCGGGAGGGACTTCACCCCTCCACTTT; CDR3aa: CSARGSGGTSPLHF
j_gene: TRBJ1-5; d_gene: NA; v_gene: TRBV24-1; abundance: NA; CDR3nt: TGTGCCACCAGTGATTCCGGAGGGACGTCTAAGGTTCTGCATTTT; CDR3aa: CATSDSGGTSKVLHF
j_gene: TRBJ1-4; d_gene: NA; v_gene: TRBV7-2; abundance: many; CDR3nt: TGTGCCAGCAGCTTAGGGCGCGGGGCGAGTGAAAAACTGTTTTTT; CDR3aa: CASSLGRGASEKLFF
j_gene: TRBJ1-1; d_gene: NA; v_gene: TRBV18; abundance: many; CDR3nt: TGTGCCAGCTCCTACCACCTGGAAGCTTTCTTT; CDR3aa: CASSYHLEAFF
j_gene: TRBJ2-5; d_gene: TRBD2; v_gene: TRBV5-1; abundance: many; CDR3nt: TGCGCCAGCAGCTTCCCAGCGGGGACTGAGACCCAGTACTTC; CDR3aa: CASSFPAGTETQYF
j_gene: TRBJ1-5; d_gene: NA; v_gene: TRBV20-1; abundance: NA; CDR3nt: TGCAGTGCTAGTGGAGGCAGGGAAAATCAGCCCCAGCATTTT; CDR3aa: CSASGGRENQPQHF
j_gene: TRBJ2-2; d_gene: NA; v_gene: TRBV24-1; abundance: many; CDR3nt: TGTGCCACCAGTGACTCCGCCAGGGGCGGCACCGGGGAGCTGTTTTTT; CDR3aa: CATSDSARGGTGELFF
j_gene: TRBJ1-4; d_gene: TRBD1; v_gene: TRBV3-1; abundance: many; CDR3nt: TGTGCCAGCAGCCAACCGGGACAGGGGGCTGAAAAACTGTTTTTT; CDR3aa: CASSQPGQGAEKLFF
j_gene: TRBJ2-7; d_gene: TRBD1; v_gene: TRBV10-3; abundance: many; CDR3nt: TGTGCCATCAGTGAAGGACAGGGAGGAAACGAGCAGTACTTC; CDR3aa: CAISEGQGGNEQYF